These T cell receptor beta chains were read from a single sample in a study of cytomegalovirus exposure and HLA in healthy donors. The repertoire was sequenced with immunoSEQ multiplex PCR; TCRdb's copy has only in-frame clones and lacks some. The data contain more than 110,000 clones, 94% of them singletons. What was sequenced was PBMCs. The source of these receptors is a man younger than 30 in good health and CMV-seropositive. CDR3s include the opening cysteine and the closing phenylalanine or tryptophan. The D gene is left open where the match is weak.

>NA|TRBJ2-1|TRBV2
CASRARDYNEQFF
TGTGCCAGCAGGGCCCGGGACTACAATGAGCAGTTCTTC
>NA|TRBJ2-1|TRBV7-9
CASSLGMRARLRHEQFF
TGTGCCAGCAGCTTAGGAATGAGGGCCAGACTGAGGCATGAGCAGTTCTTC
>NA|TRBJ2-3|TRBV30
CAWSVLSDTQYF
TGTGCCTGGAGCGTCCTTTCGGATACGCAGTATTTT
>NA|TRBJ2-5|TRBV6-4
CASSPLTEFQETQYF
TGTGCCAGCAGTCCACTGACAGAGTTCCAAGAGACCCAGTACTTC
>TRBD2|TRBJ2-2|TRBV2
CASLVGLAGGELFF
TGTGCCAGCCTGGTCGGGTTAGCGGGCGGGGAGCTGTTTTTT
>NA|TRBJ1-5|TRBV28
CASQVLNQPQHF
TGTGCCAGCCAGGTGTTAAATCAGCCCCAGCATTTT
>NA|TRBJ1-1|TRBV27
CASSSVALNTEAFF
TGTGCCAGCAGTTCAGTCGCCCTGAACACTGAAGCTTTCTTT
>NA|TRBJ2-7|TRBV11-2
CASSLARFEQYF
TGTGCCAGCAGCTTAGCCCGGTTCGAGCAGTACTTC
>NA|TRBJ2-2|TRBV11-3
CASSPAIDGELFF
TGTGCCAGCAGCCCAGCGATTGACGGGGAGCTGTTTTTT
>NA|TRBJ1-1|TRBV6-5
CASSLRAGGGITEAFF
TGTGCCAGCAGTTTACGGGCGGGGGGAGGTATCACTGAAGCTTTCTTT
>TRBD2|TRBJ2-2|TRBV19
CASSERAGAFLGELFF
TGTGCCAGTAGTGAGCGGGCGGGAGCGTTTTTGGGAGAGCTGTTTTTT